The subject of this entry is one T cell receptor (beta chain). A far larger clone is only one base removed, so a read error is likely. Other nucleotide sequences in the sample specify the same CDR3. The data belong to a study of shared clonotypes between healthy human individuals. Clones were sequenced by immunoSEQ multiplex PCR, and TCRdb holds only the in-frame ones, with some missing. The sample yields 450,000 to 500,000 clones, 81% seen once. Per germline, CDR1 MNHEY and CDR2 SMNVEV (reference sequence). V was cut by 9 bases and J by 2 bases, with 11 bases left in between. This CDR3 is 12 amino acids long.

This receptor was identified in a woman in her thirties or forties in good health. Some clones in this sample may be carry-over from other donors' samples. Sequenced sample: PBMCs. The chain joins TRBV27 to TRBJ2-7; D unclear. The CDR3 reads CASSGGAYEQYF. CDR3 nucleotide sequence: TGTGCCAGTAGTGGTGGGGCCTACGAGCAGTACTTC.